One sample yielded the 5 T cell receptor beta chains listed below, sequenced in a study of Graves' ophthalmopathy and Graves' hyperthyroidism. RNA transcripts provided the template for amplifying TCR beta CDR3 regions. RT-PCR was first run with HTBI primers, then multiplex PCR in a second round. TCRdb reprocessed the multiplex PCR reads with MiXCR, giving one entry per CDR3 protein. The table records over a million distinct CDR3 sequences, 35% to 45% of them present only once. Sample: peripheral blood or thyroid tissue (not recorded which). These receptors were collected from an adult man with Graves' hyperthyroidism.

This chain joins TRBV25-1 and TRBJ2-2, with unresolved D. The CDR3 is 13 residues long. V dropped 2 bases and J dropped 7 bases, with 8 bases sitting between them. The germline V gene has CDR1 MGHDK and CDR2 SYGVNS. The CDR3 spells CASSERASGELFF. CDR3 nucleotide sequence: TGTGCCAGCAGTGAAAGGGCTAGCGGGGAGCTGTTTTTT.

This clonotype was seen many times. The chain recombines TRBV19 with TRBJ1-1; 9 nucleotides align to TRBD1. CDR1 and CDR2 from the germline V gene are LNHDA and SQIVND (reference sequence). The CDR3 loop spans 14 amino acids. This CDR3 is CASGQGYGNTEAFF. CDR3 DNA: TGTGCATCGGGACAGGGCTACGGGAACACTGAAGCTTTCTTT.

The rearrangement uses TRBV5-1 and TRBJ1-1, with 7 bases that match TRBD1. The V gene end was trimmed by 1 base and the J gene end by 3 bases; junction bases not matched to a gene: 9. There are 16 residues in the CDR3. The germline V gene encodes CDR1 SGHRS and CDR2 YFSETQ. The CDR3 DNA follows: TGCGCCAGCAGCTTGCGTGAACAGGGGTCGGACACTGAAGCTTTCTTT. Its protein product is CASSLREQGSDTEAFF.

At least ten counts were recorded for this clonotype. The chain employs TRBV19 and TRBJ2-7; TRBD1 aligns across 10 bases. With V trimmed by 9 bases and J by 2 bases, 10 bases remained unmatched. CDR1 and CDR2 (germline): LNHDA, SQIVND (reference sequence). The CDR3 contains 15 residues. The CDR3 coding sequence is TGTGCCAGCAGCTCCCGGGACAGGGGAACCTACGAGCAGTACTTC. This codes for CASSSRDRGTYEQYF.

The rearrangement joins TRBV10-3 to TRBJ2-7, with TRBD2 as a possible D gene (6 bases). This CDR3 spans 15 amino acids. The V end was cut by 11 bases, the J end by 7 bases, with 27 bases between. Germline V CDR1 and CDR2: ENHRY, SYGVKD. This chain's CDR3 is CAAFGEVGSYNEQYF. The CDR3 DNA is TGTGCCGCCTTCGGGGAGGTTGGCTCCTACAATGAGCAGTACTTC.